This is a list of T cell receptor beta chains from one sample in a study of cytotoxic CD8 clonotypes in ibrutinib-treated CLL. The assay was immunoSEQ multiplex PCR, and TCRdb's table has in-frame clones only and misses some. The repertoire has 250,000 to 350,000 clones, more than 70% of them found once; the top ten carry approximately 5.6%. The sample in question was PBMCs, obtained at disease progression, from a patient treated with ibrutinib. These receptors all come from a human donor with chronic lymphocytic leukemia. Each CDR3 is given with its conserved first and last residue. Each record gives: clone size, V gene, D gene, J gene, CDR3 DNA, CDR3 protein. The D gene is left open where the match is weak. The size entry is marked missing in some rows and otherwise reads once, few, many or a size class.

size: few
V: TRBV18
D: NA
J: TRBJ1-2
DNA: TGTGCCAGCTCACCAGTACAGAGCGGCTACACCTTC
CDR3: CASSPVQSGYTF

size: NA
V: TRBV28
D: NA
J: TRBJ2-7
DNA: TGTGCCAGCGGGTACGAGCAGTACTTC
CDR3: CASGYEQYF

size: NA
V: TRBV11-2
D: NA
J: TRBJ2-2
DNA: TGTGCCAGCAGCTTGGAGAACACCGGGGAGCTGTTTTTT
CDR3: CASSLENTGELFF

size: NA
V: TRBV4-1
D: NA
J: TRBJ1-5
DNA: TGCGCCAGCAGCCAAGAACACAGGGAGGATCAGCCCCAGCATTTT
CDR3: CASSQEHREDQPQHF

size: NA
V: TRBV11-2
D: NA
J: TRBJ2-2
DNA: TGTGCCAGCAGCTTTCCGGGACAACTTAACACCGGGGAGCTGTTTTTT
CDR3: CASSFPGQLNTGELFF

size: NA
V: TRBV6-6
D: TRBD1
J: TRBJ2-1
DNA: TGTGCCAGCAGTTACCCTCCCTCCCGACAGGGGAATGAGCAGTTCTTC
CDR3: CASSYPPSRQGNEQFF

size: NA
V: TRBV6-5
D: TRBD2
J: TRBJ2-1
DNA: TGTGCCAGCGGACTAGCGGGAGGGGATGAGCAGTTCTTC
CDR3: CASGLAGGDEQFF

size: NA
V: TRBV6-6
D: TRBD2
J: TRBJ2-7
DNA: TGTGCCAGCAGTTTGCAGCGGGAGGGGTCCTACGAGCAGTACTTC
CDR3: CASSLQREGSYEQYF

size: NA
V: TRBV7-3
D: TRBD2
J: TRBJ2-2
DNA: TGTGCCAGCAGGATAGGACTAGATAACACCGGGGAGCTGTTTTTT
CDR3: CASRIGLDNTGELFF

size: NA
V: TRBV5-6
D: NA
J: TRBJ2-1
DNA: TGTGCCAGCAGCTTGGACCCGAGCTCCTACAATGAGCAGTTCTTC
CDR3: CASSLDPSSYNEQFF

size: once
V: TRBV5-6
D: NA
J: TRBJ1-1
DNA: TGTGCCAGCAGCTGGACTAGGAACACTGAAGCTTTCTTT
CDR3: CASSWTRNTEAFF

size: NA
V: TRBV7-9
D: NA
J: TRBJ2-7
DNA: TGTGCCAGCAGCTCGCCACGACCGTTAGCCTCCTACGAGCAGTACTTC
CDR3: CASSSPRPLASYEQYF

size: NA
V: TRBV29-1
D: NA
J: TRBJ1-2
DNA: TGCAGCGTTAAACAGGGTATTCGGGGCTATGGCTACACCTTC
CDR3: CSVKQGIRGYGYTF

size: NA
V: TRBV6-6
D: NA
J: TRBJ1-4
DNA: TGTGCCAGCAGTTCCCGGGGCGGAGAAAAACTGTTTTTT
CDR3: CASSSRGGEKLFF

size: NA
V: TRBV5-1
D: TRBD1
J: TRBJ1-6
DNA: TGCGCCAGCAGCTTAACAGGGGGCGATTCACCCCTCCACTTT
CDR3: CASSLTGGDSPLHF

size: once
V: TRBV5-6
D: TRBD1
J: TRBJ2-3
DNA: TGTGCCAGCACCCCGGGACAGGGGAGAGATACGCAGTATTTT
CDR3: CASTPGQGRDTQYF

size: few
V: TRBV9
D: NA
J: TRBJ1-4
DNA: TGTGCCAGCTCCGCCGCTGGGACCACTAATGAAAAACTGTTTTTT
CDR3: CASSAAGTTNEKLFF

size: NA
V: TRBV4-1
D: NA
J: TRBJ2-7
DNA: TGCGCCAGCAGCCAAGATGGGGGGAACGAGCAGTACTTC
CDR3: CASSQDGGNEQYF

size: NA
V: TRBV6-1
D: TRBD1
J: TRBJ2-7
DNA: TGTGCCAGCAGATTGGCAGGGGGCGAGCAGTACTTC
CDR3: CASRLAGGEQYF

size: NA
V: TRBV28
D: TRBD1
J: TRBJ2-7
DNA: TGTGCCAGCAGTTTACGCGCATATAGGACAGGGTTTTACGAGCAGTACTTC
CDR3: CASSLRAYRTGFYEQYF

size: NA
V: TRBV15
D: TRBD1
J: TRBJ2-2
DNA: TGTGCCACCAGCAGACCGAACAGGGGAACCGGGGAGCTGTTTTTT
CDR3: CATSRPNRGTGELFF

size: NA
V: TRBV5-4
D: TRBD2
J: TRBJ2-5
DNA: TGTGCCAGCAGCTTAAGGGCGGGAGGTAACCTCGGGACCCAGTACTTC
CDR3: CASSLRAGGNLGTQYF

size: NA
V: TRBV27
D: NA
J: TRBJ2-2
DNA: TGTGCCAGCAGTTTTAACACCGGGGAGCTGTTTTTT
CDR3: CASSFNTGELFF

size: NA
V: TRBV5-1
D: NA
J: TRBJ2-2
DNA: TGCGCCAGCAGCCCGGGACCCCGGGACTTGAACACCGGGGAGCTGTTTTTT
CDR3: CASSPGPRDLNTGELFF

size: NA
V: TRBV4-1
D: NA
J: TRBJ2-7
DNA: TGCGCCAGCAGCCAAGTTGGATCCTACGAGCAGTACTTC
CDR3: CASSQVGSYEQYF

size: NA
V: TRBV9
D: TRBD1
J: TRBJ2-5
DNA: TGTGCCAGCAGCGTAGGGGGACAGGGGAAGGGTGAGACCCAGTACTTC
CDR3: CASSVGGQGKGETQYF

size: NA
V: TRBV7-9
D: NA
J: TRBJ2-2
DNA: TGTGCCAGCAGCTTAACGGGGGGCAACACCGGGGAGCTGTTTTTT
CDR3: CASSLTGGNTGELFF

size: few
V: TRBV28
D: TRBD1
J: TRBJ1-2
DNA: TGTGCCAGCAGTGTCCCGGGGACAGGCTATGGCTACACCTTC
CDR3: CASSVPGTGYGYTF

size: NA
V: TRBV5-6
D: TRBD2
J: TRBJ2-7
DNA: TGTGCCAGCAGCCCTACACAGCGGGGGGGCTCCTACGAGCAGTACTTC
CDR3: CASSPTQRGGSYEQYF

size: NA
V: TRBV21-1
D: NA
J: TRBJ1-5
DNA: TGTGCCAGCAGCAAAGTTACCCCCGGACAGGGCCCCTCCAATCAGCCCCAGCATTTT
CDR3: CASSKVTPGQGPSNQPQHF

size: NA
V: TRBV11-3
D: NA
J: TRBJ2-3
DNA: TGTGCCAGCAGCCTCGTCTGGGGACCGGGTAGCACAGATACGCAGTATTTT
CDR3: CASSLVWGPGSTDTQYF

size: few
V: TRBV7-9
D: TRBD1
J: TRBJ1-2
DNA: TGTGCCAGCAGCTTAGCAGTGGGACAGGCTAACTATGGCTACACCTTC
CDR3: CASSLAVGQANYGYTF

size: few
V: TRBV14
D: NA
J: TRBJ2-3
DNA: TGTGCCAGCAGCCAGTACCTGGCCACAGATACGCAGTATTTT
CDR3: CASSQYLATDTQYF

size: NA
V: TRBV19
D: NA
J: TRBJ2-7
DNA: TGTGCCAGTAGTACGACAGCTTCCTACGAGCAGTACTTC
CDR3: CASSTTASYEQYF

size: few
V: TRBV18
D: TRBD1
J: TRBJ1-1
DNA: TGTGCCAGCTCAGCATTGGACAGGGGAGGCACTGAAGCTTTCTTT
CDR3: CASSALDRGGTEAFF

size: NA
V: TRBV7-8
D: TRBD1
J: TRBJ1-2
DNA: TGTGCCAGCAGCGTTATTAGGACAGGCGGCTACACCTTC
CDR3: CASSVIRTGGYTF

size: NA
V: TRBV5-6
D: TRBD1
J: TRBJ2-1
DNA: TGTGCCAGCAGCTTGATGTCAGGGGGCCATCTTGAGCAGTTCTTC
CDR3: CASSLMSGGHLEQFF

size: NA
V: TRBV5-5
D: NA
J: TRBJ2-7
DNA: TGTGCCAGCAGCTTGATTTCGGTCGGGGCCTACGAGCAGTACTTC
CDR3: CASSLISVGAYEQYF

size: few
V: TRBV10-3
D: NA
J: TRBJ2-5
DNA: TGTGCCATCAGTGCTCTTCGGCCAGGGGTGGGCCAAGAGACCCAGTACTTC
CDR3: CAISALRPGVGQETQYF

size: few
V: TRBV19
D: NA
J: TRBJ1-2
DNA: TGTGCCAGTAGTATATCGGGTAACTATGGCTACACCTTC
CDR3: CASSISGNYGYTF